The source of this TCR beta chain is a study of T cells after yellow fever vaccination. Study details: Preparation used SMART-Seq v4 Ultra Low Input for the low-cell-number fractions. Study conclusions and caveats: Booster samples showed a return of most primary-vaccination clones (around 96% CD4, approximately 88% CD8). Clonotype sharing between CD4 and CD8 compartments was small. In FACS-sorted repertoires, abundant clonotypes from the bulk population could appear as contaminants.

MiXCR, applied by TCRdb to the 5' RACE reads, yields one record per CDR3 protein. The table records 120,000 or so distinct CDR3 sequences, roughly 15% of them present only once. This clonotype was counted between two and nine times. As yet, its antigen is unknown. The germline V and J ends were trimmed by 5 bases and 6 bases, with 17 bases remaining between them. The germline gives CDR1 SNHLY, CDR2 FYNNEI. The CDR3 is 15 amino acids. The clonotype comes from a young man who received the YFV17D yellow fever vaccine. This specimen consisted of CD8+ T cells sorted from PBMCs, obtained 5 days after the yellow fever booster vaccination. This chain uses TRBV2 with TRBJ1-5, with TRBD1 as a possible D gene (5 bases). The CDR3 is CASSKSRDAGQPQHF. In nucleotides, the CDR3 is TGTGCCAGCAGTAAGTCCCGGGACGCCGGTCAGCCCCAGCATTTT. The full variable domain, in which reference TRBV2 and TRBJ1-5 provide the parts outside the CDR3, is EPEVTQTPSHQVTQMGQEVILRCVPISNHLYFYWYRQILGQKVEFLVSFYNNEISEKSEIFDDQFSVERPDGSNFTLKIRSTKLEDSAMYFCASSKSRDAGQPQHFGDGTRLSIL.